This T cell receptor (beta chain) was sequenced in a study of blood T cells in healthy people across ages. Overall study results and limits: Across the age range, TCR beta diversity per million T cells fell in a roughly linear way. One million T cells yielded diversity estimates that were considered underestimates.

CDR1 is LGHDT, CDR2 YNNKEL, per germline (reference sequence). V was clipped by 5 bases and J by 5 bases, with 10 bases between them. This CDR3 has 12 residues. The authors ran a second PCR of about 7 to 11 cycles using a sample-barcoded 5' primer and a J-beta primer mix. Sequencing of every sample gave 2.5 million or more CDR3-containing paired-end reads. TCRdb fed the 5' RACE reads into MiXCR, producing one record per CDR3 protein. Among 780,000 or so distinct CDR3 sequences, 40% to 65% were seen once, and the ten largest hold roughly 40%. On this clonotype itself: Its antigen remains unknown.

The clonotype originates from a man older than 75 in good health. The chain links TRBV3-1 to TRBJ2-7; D is unresolved. Sequenced input: blood. CDR3 loop: CASSAGYDEQYF. In DNA form, the CDR3 reads TGTGCCAGCAGCGCAGGCTATGACGAGCAGTACTTC.